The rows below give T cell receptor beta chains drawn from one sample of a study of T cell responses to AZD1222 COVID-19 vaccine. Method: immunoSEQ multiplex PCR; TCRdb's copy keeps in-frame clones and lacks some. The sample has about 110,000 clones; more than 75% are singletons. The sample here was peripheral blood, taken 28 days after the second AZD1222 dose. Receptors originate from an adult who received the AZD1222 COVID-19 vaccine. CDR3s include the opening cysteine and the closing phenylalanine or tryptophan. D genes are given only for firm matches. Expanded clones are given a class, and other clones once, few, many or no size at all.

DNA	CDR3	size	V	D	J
TGTGCCAGCAGCCAATCCGGGACTAGCTACGAGCAGTACTTC	CASSQSGTSYEQYF	-	TRBV7-3	TRBD2	TRBJ2-7
TGTGCCAGCAAAGACAGGGTTGCTGAAAAACTGTTTTTT	CASKDRVAEKLFF	-	TRBV6-5	TRBD1	TRBJ1-4
TGTGCCAGCAGGGACACAGGTGGAGGAAACACTGAAGCTTTCTTT	CASRDTGGGNTEAFF	-	TRBV6-5	-	TRBJ1-1
TGTGCCAGTCACCGAGGCGAATTTCAAGAGACCCAGTACTTC	CASHRGEFQETQYF	-	TRBV6-5	-	TRBJ2-5
TGCGCCAGCAGCTTGTACCCCGAGGCCTACGAGCAGTACTTC	CASSLYPEAYEQYF	-	TRBV5-1	-	TRBJ2-7
TGTGCCACCAGCAGAGAGTATGGAGAGGTGGGCAATCAGCCCCAGCATTTT	CATSREYGEVGNQPQHF	once	TRBV15	-	TRBJ1-5
TGCAGTGCTAGTCAGGTACAGGGCCGACGGGGGCAGTACTTC	CSASQVQGRRGQYF	-	TRBV20-1	-	TRBJ2-7
TGCGCCAGCAGTGAGGTCAGATCTAGCTCACCCCTCCACTTT	CASSEVRSSSPLHF	-	TRBV10-2	-	TRBJ1-6
TGTGCCAGCTCACGGCTAGGAACTAATGAAAAACTGTTTTTT	CASSRLGTNEKLFF	few	TRBV18	-	TRBJ1-4
TGTGCCAGCACCAACCCCGGCGACACCGGGGAGCTGTTTTTT	CASTNPGDTGELFF	-	TRBV6-5	-	TRBJ2-2
TGTGCCTGGAGACCCCGTCCCAGGGGTAACTATGGCTACACCTTC	CAWRPRPRGNYGYTF	-	TRBV30	-	TRBJ1-2
TGTGCCAGTAGTACCCTATCTAACTATGGCTACACCTTC	CASSTLSNYGYTF	-	TRBV19	-	TRBJ1-2
TGTGCCAGCAGCCAAAGTTTACCACAAGAGACCCAGTACTTC	CASSQSLPQETQYF	-	TRBV7-2	-	TRBJ2-5
TGTGCCAGCAGCCCCAACTGGGGACTGGTGCAGTATTTT	CASSPNWGLVQYF	-	TRBV7-9	-	TRBJ2-3
TGTGCCAGCAGTTACGGGGGTTCCCATCTCTCCTACGAGCAGTACTTC	CASSYGGSHLSYEQYF	-	TRBV6-2/TRBV6-3	-	TRBJ2-7
TGTGCCAGCAGCCATCGACAGGGGGAGGTTGAAAAACTGTTTTTT	CASSHRQGEVEKLFF	-	TRBV7-2	TRBD1	TRBJ1-4
TGTGCCAGCAGCCAAGATCTCCCCGCCTGGGACTACCCATCCAATGAGCAGTTCTTC	CASSQDLPAWDYPSNEQFF	-	TRBV4-2	TRBD2	TRBJ2-1
TGCGCCAGCAGCCAAGGTCCGCACTCCATAGATCAGCCCCAGCATTTT	CASSQGPHSIDQPQHF	-	TRBV4-1	-	TRBJ1-5
TGTGCCAGCAGCGTAACAGGGAGAGTTGAAGCTTTCTTT	CASSVTGRVEAFF	-	TRBV12-3/TRBV12-4	-	TRBJ1-1
TGTGCCAGCAGCCCCGAGGGTGGGGGCTGGGCCAACGTCCTGACTTTC	CASSPEGGGWANVLTF	-	TRBV7-2	-	TRBJ2-6
TGTGCCAGTAGTTGGGACACCTATAGCAATCAGCCCCAGCATTTT	CASSWDTYSNQPQHF	-	TRBV19	-	TRBJ1-5
TGTGCCAGCAGTACCATTGGGTTGAAGCCCCAGCATTTT	CASSTIGLKPQHF	-	TRBV27	-	TRBJ1-5
TGTGCCAGCAGCCAAGGGGTTCTTGAAGCTTTCTTT	CASSQGVLEAFF	-	TRBV3-1/TRBV3-2	-	TRBJ1-1
TGTGCCAGCAGCTTCGAGCGGGGGGTTACCGAGCAGTACTTC	CASSFERGVTEQYF	-	TRBV5-4	TRBD2	TRBJ2-7
TGTGCCAGCAGCCACCTATTGACAGGGGAGCAGGGCTACACCTTC	CASSHLLTGEQGYTF	-	TRBV3-1/TRBV3-2	TRBD1	TRBJ1-2
TGTGCCAGCAGTTCCGGACGATACCCCGGGGAGCTGTTTTTT	CASSSGRYPGELFF	-	TRBV6-6	-	TRBJ2-2
TGTGCCAGCAGCTCATCTAGCTCCTATAATTCACCCCTCCACTTT	CASSSSSSYNSPLHF	-	TRBV7-2	-	TRBJ1-6
TGTGCCAGCAGTTACGGGGGGGCAGCTACCTATGGCTACACCTTC	CASSYGGAATYGYTF	-	TRBV6-5	-	TRBJ1-2
TGTGCCAGCAGCCGGTGGGGGAATCAGCCCCAGCATTTT	CASSRWGNQPQHF	-	TRBV5-6	-	TRBJ1-5
TGTGCCATTAAAAGAACAGGGGGAGGAGAGACCCAGTACTTC	CAIKRTGGGETQYF	-	TRBV3-1/TRBV3-2	TRBD1	TRBJ2-5
TGTGCCAGCCTAAGGACTAGCGGGTACAATGAGCAGTTCTTC	CASLRTSGYNEQFF	-	TRBV11-2	TRBD2	TRBJ2-1
TGTGCCAGCAGCATCAGTAACGCTAACTATGGCTACACCTTC	CASSISNANYGYTF	once	TRBV9	-	TRBJ1-2
TGCGCCAGCAGAGAGGACAGTGATCAGCCCCAGCATTTT	CASREDSDQPQHF	-	TRBV10-1	-	TRBJ1-5